This T cell receptor beta chain emerged from a study of CD8 T cells in ankylosing spondylitis. Broader study findings: Matched ankylosing spondylitis synovial fluid reportedly contained a significantly enriched population of disease-linked clones. Seemingly distinctive of ankylosing spondylitis blood was a TCR beta motif formed by eight highly homologous variants. Relatively rare in peripheral blood, disease-linked clones were also CD8+. Earlier reports found some motif variants in synovial fluid and blood in reactive arthritis.

On this clonotype itself: Antigen specificity is unknown.

Germline assignment: CDR1 SGHAT and CDR2 FQNNGV. CDR3 size: 15 residues. The germline V and J ends were trimmed by 5 bases and 2 bases, with 14 bases remaining between them. Quantitative molecular-barcoded 5'-RACE generated the TCR beta libraries. Using its own MiXCR run on the 5' RACE reads, TCRdb lists one record per CDR3 protein. In the table there are 450,000 or so distinct CDR3 sequences, 25% to 30% of which are singletons. The sequencing sample was made of blood, either unsorted or a sorted T cell fraction (not recorded which). The origin of this receptor is a male donor with ankylosing spondylitis. The chain has TRBV11-2 and TRBJ2-3; D is tentatively TRBD1 or TRBD2 (6 bases each). Here the CDR3 reads CASSTFGGPTDTQYF. CDR3 DNA sequence: TGTGCCAGCAGCACCTTCGGGGGCCCCACAGATACGCAGTATTTT.